Listed here are 14 T cell receptor beta chains from one sample, sequenced in a study of beta chain features in type 1 diabetes. Expressed TCRB transcripts were sequenced because the isolated RNA had all been reverse transcribed beforehand. The assay was immunoSEQ multiplex PCR, and TCRdb's table has in-frame clones only and misses some. The data show some 500,000 clones, roughly an eighth seen once. The sequenced material came from naive CD4+ T cells from blood. These receptor sequences come from a woman aged 18-29 years in good health.

This clone occurred many times. The gene calls are TRBV7-9 and TRBJ2-1; D not resolved. The V and J ends lost 5 bases and 6 bases respectively, with 2 bases between them. The CDR3 runs 10 residues. CDR1 and CDR2 from the germline V gene are SEHNR and FQNEAQ (reference sequence). CDR3 coding DNA: TGTGCCAGCAGCCCCAATGAGCAGTTCTTC. This codes for CASSPNEQFF. The full variable domain, rest sourced from reference TRBV7-9 and TRBJ2-1, is DTGVSQNPRHKITKRGQNVTFRCDPISEHNRLYWYRQTLGQGPEFLTYFQNEAQLEKSRLLSDRFSAERPKGSFSTLEIQRTEQGDSAMYLCASSPNEQFFGPGTRLTVL.

The V gene is TRBV2, the J gene TRBJ2-1; 7 nucleotides align to TRBD2. Germline V CDR1 and CDR2: SNHLY, FYNNEI. With V trimmed by 2 bases and J by 5 bases, 9 bases remained unmatched. The CDR3 extends over 16 amino acids. CDR3 coding DNA: TGTGCCAGCAGTGAAAGGCCGGACCTAGCGGACAATGAGCAGTTCTTC. It yields the protein CASSERPDLADNEQFF.

The V call is TRBV7-2, the J call TRBJ2-5; no clear D gene. The CDR3 is made up of 12 amino acids. V was pared by 1 base and J by 6 bases, with 6 bases between. Germline values: CDR1 SGHTA, CDR2 FQGNSA. In DNA, the CDR3 is TGTGCCAGCAGCTTAGTTGGGCAGACCCAGTACTTC. Its translation: CASSLVGQTQYF. The full variable domain, its missing parts supplied by reference TRBV7-2 and TRBJ2-5, is GAGVSQSPSNKVTEKGKDVELRCDPISGHTALYWYRQSLGQGLEFLIYFQGNSAPDKSGLPSDRFSAERTGGSVSTLTIQRTQQEDSAVYLCASSLVGQTQYFGPGTRLLVL.

The chain employs TRBV7-6 and TRBJ2-5; 8 bases fit TRBD2. The CDR3 consists of 15 residues. Germline-derived CDR1 and CDR2 are SGHVS and FNYEAQ. V lost 3 bases and J lost 2; bases outside the gene matches: 5. For the CDR3, the DNA is TGTGCCAGCAGCTTTGGAGCGGGAGAACAAGAGACCCAGTACTTC. It codes for CASSFGAGEQETQYF.

The chain couples TRBV2 to TRBJ2-3, with a weak D call TRBD1 (6 bases). The ends were cut back, 6 bases at V and 4 bases at J, with 20 bases in the middle. The CDR3 runs to 16 residues. CDR1 SNHLY and CDR2 FYNNEI come from the germline V gene. This chain's CDR3 is CASSPNRVGRADTQYF. In DNA form, the CDR3 reads TGTGCCAGCAGCCCGAACAGGGTAGGTCGGGCAGATACGCAGTATTTT.

V is TRBV6-4 and J is TRBJ2-7; D is ambiguous. This CDR3 is built from 12 residues. Deletions cut 10 bases from V and 3 bases from J, with 13 bases between. CDR1 and CDR2 (germline): MRHNA, SNTAGT. In DNA form, the CDR3 reads TGTGCCACCCTCCGGAAGGGCTACGAGCAGTACGTC. It encodes CATLRKGYEQYV.

V gene TRBV19 combines with J gene TRBJ1-1, with unresolved D. V was pared by 6 bases and J by 3 bases, with 11 bases between. Germline V gene sequence: CDR1 LNHDA, CDR2 SQIVND (reference sequence). The CDR3 covers 13 residues. CDR3 in amino acids: CASRPRRDTEAFF. The CDR3 DNA reads TGTGCCAGTAGACCCCGACGGGACACTGAAGCTTTCTTT.

V is TRBV7-9 and J is TRBJ1-2; D is perhaps TRBD1 (5 bases). The CDR3 runs to 13 residues. Trimming removed 6 bases from V and 7 bases from J, with 15 bases in between. The germline V gene has CDR1 SEHNR and CDR2 FQNEAQ (reference sequence). CDR3 loop: CASRSGARRGYTF. The CDR3 DNA is TGTGCCAGCAGATCTGGGGCACGCCGTGGCTACACCTTC.

This sequence joins TRBV7-2 and TRBJ2-5; D ambiguous. The CDR3 is made up of 15 amino acids. The germline CDR1 and CDR2 sequences are SGHTA and FQGNSA. Between the trimmed V and J ends, which lost 1 base and 0 bases, there was a span of 9 bases. CDR3 sequence (DNA): TGTGCCAGCAGCTTAGTGTTGAACTACCAAGAGACCCAGTACTTC. As protein: CASSLVLNYQETQYF.

The V and J genes are TRBV29-1 and TRBJ2-3; TRBD2 aligns across 10 bases. The J segment lost 2 bases and the V segment lost 6 bases, leaving 20 bases of the junction unmatched. The CDR3 consists of 19 residues. Germline V lookup: CDR1 SQVTM, CDR2 ANQGSEA. The CDR3 protein is CSVPHIAGGFWSATDTQYF. The CDR3 coding sequence is TGCAGCGTCCCCCATATAGCGGGAGGTTTTTGGTCGGCCACAGATACGCAGTATTTT.

The chain has TRBV7-9 and TRBJ1-2; TRBD1 aligns across 8 bases. Germline CDR1 is SEHNR and CDR2 is FQNEAQ (reference sequence). There are 15 residues in the CDR3. V was pared by 9 bases and J by 5 bases, with 14 bases of the junction left unmatched. The CDR3 nucleotides read TGTGCCAGTGGAACCGGGGACAGGATTCGGTATGGCTACACCTTC. Translating it yields CASGTGDRIRYGYTF.

The chain is built from TRBV4-3 and TRBJ2-7; 9 bases map to TRBD1. Trimming at V came to 3 bases and at J to 6 bases, leaving 9 bases not matched to a gene. The CDR3 is made up of 15 amino acids. CDR1 and CDR2 from the germline V gene are LGHNA and YSLEER. This chain's CDR3 is CASSQPGTGLSEQYF. The DNA for the CDR3 is TGCGCCAGCAGCCAGCCCGGGACAGGGCTAAGCGAGCAGTACTTC.

CDR3 loop: CASSGGGRYNEQFF. The CDR3 DNA sequence: TGTGCCTCAAGCGGAGGGGGCAGGTACAATGAGCAGTTCTTC. The chain couples TRBV30 to TRBJ2-1, with D possibly TRBD1 on 7 matching bases. The CDR3 loop spans 14 amino acids. Between the trimmed V and J ends, which lost 7 bases and 4 bases, there was a span of 17 bases. Germline V lookup: CDR1 GTSNPN, CDR2 SVGIG (reference sequence).

The sample holds a few counts of this clone. V and J are TRBV29-1 and TRBJ2-7; 7 positions match TRBD1. The junction had 11 bases not matched to a gene; V was cut back by 7 bases and J by 5 bases. This CDR3 is 13 amino acids long. Germline V CDR1 and CDR2: SQVTM, ANQGSEA. CDR3: CSGGPDRDHEQYF. CDR3 nucleotide sequence: TGCAGCGGCGGTCCCGACAGGGACCACGAGCAGTACTTC.